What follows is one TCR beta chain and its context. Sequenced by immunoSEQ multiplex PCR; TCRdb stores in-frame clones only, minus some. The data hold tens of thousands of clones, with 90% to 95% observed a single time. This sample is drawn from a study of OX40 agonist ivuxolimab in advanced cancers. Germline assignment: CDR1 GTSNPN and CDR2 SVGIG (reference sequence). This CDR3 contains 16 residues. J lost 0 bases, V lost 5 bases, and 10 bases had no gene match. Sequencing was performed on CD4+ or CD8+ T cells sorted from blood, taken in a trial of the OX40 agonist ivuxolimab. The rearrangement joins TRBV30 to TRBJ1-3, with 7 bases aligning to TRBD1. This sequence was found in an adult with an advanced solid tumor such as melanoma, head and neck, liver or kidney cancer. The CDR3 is CAWLRGTAISGNTIYF. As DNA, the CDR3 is TGTGCCTGGCTAAGAGGGACAGCGATCTCTGGAAACACCATATATTTT.